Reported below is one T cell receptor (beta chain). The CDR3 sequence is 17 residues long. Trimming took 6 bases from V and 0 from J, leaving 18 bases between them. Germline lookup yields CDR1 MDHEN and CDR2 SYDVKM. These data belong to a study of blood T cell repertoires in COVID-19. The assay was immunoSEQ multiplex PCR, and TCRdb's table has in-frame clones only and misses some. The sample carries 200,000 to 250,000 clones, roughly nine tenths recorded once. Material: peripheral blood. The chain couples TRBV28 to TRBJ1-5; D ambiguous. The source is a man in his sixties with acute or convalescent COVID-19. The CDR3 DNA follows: TGTGCCAGCAGCCTCCGCATTTCGGGAATTAGCAATCAGCCCCAGCATTTT. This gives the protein CASSLRISGISNQPQHF.